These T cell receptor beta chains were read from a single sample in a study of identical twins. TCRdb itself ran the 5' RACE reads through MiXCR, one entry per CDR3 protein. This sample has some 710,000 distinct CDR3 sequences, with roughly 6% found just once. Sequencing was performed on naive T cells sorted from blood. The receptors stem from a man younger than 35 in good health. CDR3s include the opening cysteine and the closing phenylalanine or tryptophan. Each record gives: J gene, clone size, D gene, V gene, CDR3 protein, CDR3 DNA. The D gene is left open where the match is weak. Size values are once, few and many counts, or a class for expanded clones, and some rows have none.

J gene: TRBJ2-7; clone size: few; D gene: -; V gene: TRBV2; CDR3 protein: CASETSYEQYF; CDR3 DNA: TGTGCCAGCGAAACTAGTTACGAGCAGTACTTC
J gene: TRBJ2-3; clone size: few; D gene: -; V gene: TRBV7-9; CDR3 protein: CASSPEELGTDTQYF; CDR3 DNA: TGTGCCAGCAGCCCAGAAGAACTCGGGACAGATACGCAGTATTTT
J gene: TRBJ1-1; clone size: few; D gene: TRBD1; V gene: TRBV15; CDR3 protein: CATSRIDRVTEAFF; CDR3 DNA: TGTGCCACCAGCAGGATAGACAGGGTGACTGAAGCTTTCTTT
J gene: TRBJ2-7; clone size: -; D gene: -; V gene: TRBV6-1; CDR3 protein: CASSEGLSGTYEQYF; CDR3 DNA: TGTGCCAGCAGTGAAGGTTTAAGTGGTACTTACGAGCAGTACTTC
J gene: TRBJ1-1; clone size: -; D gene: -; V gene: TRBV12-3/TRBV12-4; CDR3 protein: CASSTPGTSNTEAFF; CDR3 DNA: TGTGCCAGCAGCACCCCCGGGACCTCGAACACTGAAGCTTTCTTT
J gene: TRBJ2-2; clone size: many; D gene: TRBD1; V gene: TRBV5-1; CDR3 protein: CASGDSLITNTGELFF; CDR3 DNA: TGCGCCAGCGGGGACAGCTTGATTACGAACACCGGGGAGCTGTTTTTT
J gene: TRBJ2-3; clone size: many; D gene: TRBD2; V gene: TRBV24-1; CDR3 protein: CATSDLRSSGSTDTQYF; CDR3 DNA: TGTGCCACCAGTGACCTGCGCTCTAGCGGGAGCACAGATACGCAGTATTTT
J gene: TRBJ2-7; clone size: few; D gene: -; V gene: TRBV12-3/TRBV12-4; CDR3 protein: CASSLKLGGRSSYEQYF; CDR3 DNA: TGTGCCAGCAGTTTAAAGCTGGGTGGGAGGAGCTCCTACGAGCAGTACTTC
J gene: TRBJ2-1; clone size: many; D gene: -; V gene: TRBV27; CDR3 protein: CASKDVYNEQFF; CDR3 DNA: TGTGCCAGCAAGGACGTTTACAATGAGCAGTTCTTC
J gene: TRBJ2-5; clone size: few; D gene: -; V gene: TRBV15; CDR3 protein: CATSRELVGETQYF; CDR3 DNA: TGTGCCACCAGCAGAGAATTGGTGGGGGAGACCCAGTACTTC
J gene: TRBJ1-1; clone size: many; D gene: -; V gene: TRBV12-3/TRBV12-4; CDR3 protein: CASSLLGMNTEAFF; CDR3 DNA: TGTGCCAGCAGTTTACTGGGGATGAACACTGAAGCTTTCTTT
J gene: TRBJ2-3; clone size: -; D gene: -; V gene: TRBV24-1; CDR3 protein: CATSVDDHTQYF; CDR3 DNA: TGTGCCACCAGTGTTGATGACCATACGCAGTATTTT
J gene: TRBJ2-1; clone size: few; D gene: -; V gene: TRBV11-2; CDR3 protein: CASSLDNAQPNEQFF; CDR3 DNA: TGTGCCAGCAGCTTAGATAATGCCCAGCCCAATGAGCAGTTCTTC
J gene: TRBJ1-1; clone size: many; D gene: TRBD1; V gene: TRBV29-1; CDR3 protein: CSVAGTGGAGRTEAFF; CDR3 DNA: TGCAGCGTGGCCGGGACAGGGGGCGCGGGTAGAACTGAAGCTTTCTTT
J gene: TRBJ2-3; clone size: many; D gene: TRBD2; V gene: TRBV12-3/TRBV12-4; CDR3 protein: CASSFRTSPTDTQYF; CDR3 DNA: TGTGCCAGCAGTTTTAGGACTAGCCCGACAGATACGCAGTATTTT
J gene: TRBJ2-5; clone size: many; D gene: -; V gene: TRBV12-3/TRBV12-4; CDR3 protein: CASSPQVLETQYF; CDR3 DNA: TGTGCCAGCAGTCCCCAGGTACTTGAGACCCAGTACTTC
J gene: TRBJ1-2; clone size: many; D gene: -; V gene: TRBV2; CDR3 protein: CASSEEVGSWGYTF; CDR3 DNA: TGTGCCAGCAGTGAGGAGGTGGGGTCCTGGGGCTACACCTTC
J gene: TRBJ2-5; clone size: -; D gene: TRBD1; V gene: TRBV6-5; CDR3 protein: CASSYGTVKETQYF; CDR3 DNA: TGTGCCAGCAGTTACGGGACAGTCAAAGAGACCCAGTACTTC
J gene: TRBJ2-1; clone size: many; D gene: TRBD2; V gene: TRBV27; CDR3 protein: CASSLAGAQNEQFF; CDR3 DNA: TGTGCCAGCAGTTTAGCGGGAGCGCAGAATGAGCAGTTCTTC
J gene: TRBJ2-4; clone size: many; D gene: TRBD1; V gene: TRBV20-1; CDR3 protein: CSAPRTGGGKNIQYF; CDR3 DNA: TGCAGTGCTCCTCGGACAGGGGGCGGCAAAAACATTCAGTACTTC
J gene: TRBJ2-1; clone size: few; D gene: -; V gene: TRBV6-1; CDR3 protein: CASSQTGTVYNEQFF; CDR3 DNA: TGTGCCAGCAGCCAAACCGGGACCGTATACAATGAGCAGTTCTTC
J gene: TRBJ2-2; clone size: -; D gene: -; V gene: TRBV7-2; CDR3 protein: CASNRRRVSGELFF; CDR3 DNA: TGTGCCAGTAACCGGAGGAGGGTCTCCGGGGAGCTGTTTTTT
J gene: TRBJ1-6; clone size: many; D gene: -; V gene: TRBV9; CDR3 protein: CASKRQDNSPLHF; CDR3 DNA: TGTGCCAGCAAGCGGCAGGATAATTCACCCCTCCACTTT
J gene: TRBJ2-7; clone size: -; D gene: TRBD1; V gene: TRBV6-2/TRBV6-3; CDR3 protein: CASSRQGTSYEQYF; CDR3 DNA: TGTGCCAGCAGCCGACAGGGGACCTCCTACGAGCAGTACTTC
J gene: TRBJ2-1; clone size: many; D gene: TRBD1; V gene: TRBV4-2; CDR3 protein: CASSQDLSRGFGGEQFF; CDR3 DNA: TGTGCCAGCAGCCAAGATCTATCCAGGGGGTTTGGAGGTGAGCAGTTCTTC
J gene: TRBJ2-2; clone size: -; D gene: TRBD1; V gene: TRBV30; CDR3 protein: CAWSDGTAFTGELFF; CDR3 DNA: TGTGCCTGGTCCGACGGGACAGCCTTCACCGGGGAGCTGTTTTTT
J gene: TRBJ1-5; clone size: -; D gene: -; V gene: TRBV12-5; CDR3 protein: CASGLVGGDSNQPQHF; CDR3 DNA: TGTGCTAGTGGTTTGGTAGGGGGGGATAGCAATCAGCCCCAGCATTTT
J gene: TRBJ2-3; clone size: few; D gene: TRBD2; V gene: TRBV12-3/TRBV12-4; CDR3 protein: CASSLLAATTDTQYF; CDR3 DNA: TGTGCCAGCAGTTTACTAGCGGCCACCACAGATACGCAGTATTTT
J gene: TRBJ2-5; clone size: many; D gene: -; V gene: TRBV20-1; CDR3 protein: CSARNGPVGETQYF; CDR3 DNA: TGCAGTGCTAGAAACGGACCAGTCGGGGAGACCCAGTACTTC
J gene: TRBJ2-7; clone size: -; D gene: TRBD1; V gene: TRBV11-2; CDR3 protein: CASSLRAGGWSEQYF; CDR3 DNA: TGTGCCAGCAGCTTAAGGGCAGGGGGTTGGAGTGAGCAGTACTTC
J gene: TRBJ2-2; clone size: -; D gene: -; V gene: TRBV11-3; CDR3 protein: CASTPRAGTTNTGELFF; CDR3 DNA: TGTGCCAGCACCCCCCGGGCAGGAACGACGAACACCGGGGAGCTGTTTTTT
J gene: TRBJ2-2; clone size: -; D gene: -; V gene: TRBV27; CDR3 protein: CASSRQHQNTGELFF; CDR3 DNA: TGTGCCAGCAGTCGACAGCATCAAAACACCGGGGAGCTGTTTTTT
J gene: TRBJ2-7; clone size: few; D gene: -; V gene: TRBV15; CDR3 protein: CATSRDRAKAEQYF; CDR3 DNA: TGTGCCACCAGCAGAGACAGGGCAAAGGCCGAGCAGTACTTC
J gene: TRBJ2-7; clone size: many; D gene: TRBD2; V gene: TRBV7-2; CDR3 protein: CASSLQSGGYEQYF; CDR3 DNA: TGTGCCAGCAGCTTACAAAGCGGGGGCTACGAGCAGTACTTC
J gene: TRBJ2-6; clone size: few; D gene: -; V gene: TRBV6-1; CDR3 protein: CASRAIQNPGANVLTF; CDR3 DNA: TGTGCCAGCAGAGCGATACAGAATCCTGGGGCCAACGTCCTGACTTTC
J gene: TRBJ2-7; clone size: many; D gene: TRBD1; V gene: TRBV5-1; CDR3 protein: CASSHTGTGAKIAYEQYF; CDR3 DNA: TGCGCCAGCAGCCACACAGGGACAGGGGCCAAAATAGCCTACGAGCAGTACTTC